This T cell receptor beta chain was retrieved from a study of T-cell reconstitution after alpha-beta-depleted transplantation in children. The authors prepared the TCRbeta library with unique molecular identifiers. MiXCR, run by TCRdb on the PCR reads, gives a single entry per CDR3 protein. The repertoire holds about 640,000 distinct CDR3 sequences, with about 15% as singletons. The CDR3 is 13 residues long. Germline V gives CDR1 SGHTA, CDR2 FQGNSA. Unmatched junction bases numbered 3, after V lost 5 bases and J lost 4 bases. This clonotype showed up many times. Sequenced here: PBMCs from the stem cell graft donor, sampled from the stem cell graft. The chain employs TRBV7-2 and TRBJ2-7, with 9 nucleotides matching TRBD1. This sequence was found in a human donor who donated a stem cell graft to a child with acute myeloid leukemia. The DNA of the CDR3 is TGTGCCAGCAGCCACGACAGGGGGTACGAGCAGTACTTC. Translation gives CASSHDRGYEQYF.